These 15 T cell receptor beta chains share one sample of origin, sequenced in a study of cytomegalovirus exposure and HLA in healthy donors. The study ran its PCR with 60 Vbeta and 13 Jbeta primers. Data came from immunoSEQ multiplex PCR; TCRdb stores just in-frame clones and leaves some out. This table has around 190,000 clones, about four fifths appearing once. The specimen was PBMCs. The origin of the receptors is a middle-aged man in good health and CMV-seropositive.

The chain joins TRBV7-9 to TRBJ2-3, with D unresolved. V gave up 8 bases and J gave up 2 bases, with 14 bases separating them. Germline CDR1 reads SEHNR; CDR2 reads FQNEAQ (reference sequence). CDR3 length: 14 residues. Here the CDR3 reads CASGPDLSTDTQYF. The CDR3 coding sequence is TGTGCCAGCGGGCCCGACCTTTCCACAGATACGCAGTATTTT.

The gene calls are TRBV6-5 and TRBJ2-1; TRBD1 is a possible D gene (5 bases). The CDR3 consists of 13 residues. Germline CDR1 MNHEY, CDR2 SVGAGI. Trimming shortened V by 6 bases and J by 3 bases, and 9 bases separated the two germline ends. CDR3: CASRFDSYNEQFF. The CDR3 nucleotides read TGTGCCAGCAGATTCGACAGCTACAATGAGCAGTTCTTC.

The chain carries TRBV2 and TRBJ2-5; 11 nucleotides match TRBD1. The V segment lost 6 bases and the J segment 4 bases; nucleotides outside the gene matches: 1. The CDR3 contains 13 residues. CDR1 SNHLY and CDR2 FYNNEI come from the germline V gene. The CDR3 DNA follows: TGTGCCAGCAGGGGGACAGGGGGAGAGACCCAGTACTTC. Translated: CASRGTGGETQYF.

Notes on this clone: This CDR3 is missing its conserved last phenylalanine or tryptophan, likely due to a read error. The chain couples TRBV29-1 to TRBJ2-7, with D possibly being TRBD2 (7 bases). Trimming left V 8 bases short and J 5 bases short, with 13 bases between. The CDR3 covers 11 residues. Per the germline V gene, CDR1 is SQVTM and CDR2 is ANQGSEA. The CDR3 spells CSIVGGDEQYL. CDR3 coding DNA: TGCAGCATAGTAGGGGGGGACGAGCAGTACCTC.

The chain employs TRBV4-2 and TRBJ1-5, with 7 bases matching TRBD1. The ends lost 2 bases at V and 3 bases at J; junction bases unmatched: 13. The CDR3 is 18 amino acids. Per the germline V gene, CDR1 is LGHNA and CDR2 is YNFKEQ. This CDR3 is CASSQLQGTLGDNQPQHF. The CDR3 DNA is TGTGCCAGCAGCCAACTACAGGGGACCTTGGGGGACAATCAGCCCCAGCATTTT.

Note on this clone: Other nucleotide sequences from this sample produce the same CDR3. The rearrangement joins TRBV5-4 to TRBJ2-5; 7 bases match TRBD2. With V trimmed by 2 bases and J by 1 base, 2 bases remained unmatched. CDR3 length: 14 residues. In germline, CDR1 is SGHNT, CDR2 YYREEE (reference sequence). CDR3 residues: CASSFPGGQETQYF. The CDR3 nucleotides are TGTGCCAGCAGCTTCCCGGGGGGCCAAGAGACCCAGTACTTC.

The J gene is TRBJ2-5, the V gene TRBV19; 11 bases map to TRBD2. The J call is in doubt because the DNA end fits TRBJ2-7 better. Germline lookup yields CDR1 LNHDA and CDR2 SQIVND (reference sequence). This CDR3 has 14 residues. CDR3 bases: TGTGCCAGTAGTTTTACTAGCGGGAGCTACGAGCAGTACTTC. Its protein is CASSFTSGSYEQYF.

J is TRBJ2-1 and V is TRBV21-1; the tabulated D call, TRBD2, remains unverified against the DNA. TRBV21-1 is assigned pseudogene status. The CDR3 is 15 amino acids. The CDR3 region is CASSKEGLAGVEQFF. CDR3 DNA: TGTGCCAGCAGCAAAGAGGGACTAGCGGGAGTTGAGCAGTTCTTC.

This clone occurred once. CDR3 sequence reads: CASSQEHRGVTEAFF. The CDR3 region has the DNA TGTGCCAGCAGCCAGGAACATCGAGGAGTCACTGAAGCTTTCTTT. V gene TRBV4-2 combines with J gene TRBJ1-1; D is ambiguous. Trimming left V 3 bases short and J 4 bases short, with 15 bases between. Germline-derived CDR1 and CDR2 are LGHNA and YNFKEQ. The CDR3 is 15 amino acids.

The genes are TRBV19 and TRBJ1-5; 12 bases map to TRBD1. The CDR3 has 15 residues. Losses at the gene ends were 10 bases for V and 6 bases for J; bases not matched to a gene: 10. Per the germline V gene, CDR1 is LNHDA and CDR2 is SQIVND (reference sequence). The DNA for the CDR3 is TGTGCCACCTCATGGGACAGGGGGCAAGTTCAGCCCCAGCATTTT. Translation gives CATSWDRGQVQPQHF.

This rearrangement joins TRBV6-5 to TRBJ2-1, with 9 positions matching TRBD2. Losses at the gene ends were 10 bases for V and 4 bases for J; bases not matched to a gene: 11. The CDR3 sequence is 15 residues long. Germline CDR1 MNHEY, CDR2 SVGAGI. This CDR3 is CATRGGLAGYNEQFF. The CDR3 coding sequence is TGTGCCACCCGAGGAGGGCTAGCGGGATACAATGAGCAGTTCTTC.

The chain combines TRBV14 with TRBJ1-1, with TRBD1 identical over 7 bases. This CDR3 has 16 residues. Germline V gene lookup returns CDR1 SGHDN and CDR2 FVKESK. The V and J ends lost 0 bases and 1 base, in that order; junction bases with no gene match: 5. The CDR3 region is CASSQEGNRGNTEAFF. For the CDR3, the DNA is TGTGCCAGCAGCCAAGAGGGAAACAGGGGGAACACTGAAGCTTTCTTT.

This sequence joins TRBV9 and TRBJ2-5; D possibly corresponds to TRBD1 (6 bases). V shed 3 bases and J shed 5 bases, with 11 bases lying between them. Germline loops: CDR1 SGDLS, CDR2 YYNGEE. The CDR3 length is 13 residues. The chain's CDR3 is CASSGTGFETQYF. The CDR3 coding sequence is TGTGCCAGCAGCGGCACAGGGTTTGAGACCCAGTACTTC.

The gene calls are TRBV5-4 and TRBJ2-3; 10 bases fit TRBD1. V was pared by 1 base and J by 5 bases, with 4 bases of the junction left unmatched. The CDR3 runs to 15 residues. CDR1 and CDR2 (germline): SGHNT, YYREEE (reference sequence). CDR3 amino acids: CASSLSGTGVDTQYF. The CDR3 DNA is TGTGCCAGCAGCTTGTCCGGGACAGGGGTAGATACGCAGTATTTT.

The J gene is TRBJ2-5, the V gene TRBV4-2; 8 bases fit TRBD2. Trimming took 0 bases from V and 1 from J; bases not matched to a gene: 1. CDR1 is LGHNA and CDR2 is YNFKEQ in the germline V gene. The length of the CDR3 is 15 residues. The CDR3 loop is CASSQDRGGQETQYF. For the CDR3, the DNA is TGTGCCAGCAGCCAAGATCGGGGGGGCCAAGAGACCCAGTACTTC.